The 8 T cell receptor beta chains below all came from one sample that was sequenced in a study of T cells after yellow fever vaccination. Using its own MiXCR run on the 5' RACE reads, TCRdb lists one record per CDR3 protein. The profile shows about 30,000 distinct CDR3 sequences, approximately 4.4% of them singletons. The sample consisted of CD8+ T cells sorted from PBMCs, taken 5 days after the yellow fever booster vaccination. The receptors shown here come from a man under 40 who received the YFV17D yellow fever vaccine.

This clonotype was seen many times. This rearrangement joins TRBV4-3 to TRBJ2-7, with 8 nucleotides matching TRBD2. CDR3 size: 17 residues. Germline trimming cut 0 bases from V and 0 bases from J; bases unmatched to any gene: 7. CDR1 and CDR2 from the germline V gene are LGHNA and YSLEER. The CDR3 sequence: CASSQDQAGDTSYEQYF. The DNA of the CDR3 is TGCGCCAGCAGCCAAGATCAAGCGGGAGATACCTCCTACGAGCAGTACTTC.

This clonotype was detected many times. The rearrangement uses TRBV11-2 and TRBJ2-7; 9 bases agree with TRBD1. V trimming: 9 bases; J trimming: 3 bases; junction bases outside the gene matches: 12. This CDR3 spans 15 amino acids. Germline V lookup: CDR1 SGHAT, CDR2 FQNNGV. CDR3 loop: CASSTPGQGFYEQYF. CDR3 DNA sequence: TGTGCCAGTTCTACACCGGGACAGGGCTTCTACGAGCAGTACTTC.

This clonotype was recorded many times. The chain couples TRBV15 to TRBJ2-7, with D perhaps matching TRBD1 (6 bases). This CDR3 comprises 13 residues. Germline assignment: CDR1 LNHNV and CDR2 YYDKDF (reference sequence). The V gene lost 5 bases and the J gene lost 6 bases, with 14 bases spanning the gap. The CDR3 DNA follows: TGTGCCACCAGCGTAACCAGGGGTGGCGAGCAGTACTTC. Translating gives CATSVTRGGEQYF.

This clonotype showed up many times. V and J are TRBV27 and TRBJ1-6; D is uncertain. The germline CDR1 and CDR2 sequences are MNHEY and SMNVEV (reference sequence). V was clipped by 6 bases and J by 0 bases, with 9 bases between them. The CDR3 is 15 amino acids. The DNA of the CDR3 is TGTGCCAGCAGAGGCGATAGCTCCTATAATTCACCCCTCCACTTT. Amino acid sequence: CASRGDSSYNSPLHF.

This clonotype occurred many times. CDR3 sequence (DNA): TGTGCCAGCAGCCTCCGGGACAGGGGCGAGCAGTACTTC. Translated, it gives CASSLRDRGEQYF. V and J are TRBV7-2 and TRBJ2-7; 10 bases line up with TRBD1. The CDR3 covers 13 residues. The J segment lost 6 bases and the V segment lost 5 bases, leaving 4 bases of the junction unmatched. Germline assignment: CDR1 SGHTA and CDR2 FQGNSA. The variable domain in full, with the rest retrieved from reference TRBV7-2 and TRBJ2-7, is GAGVSQSPSNKVTEKGKDVELRCDPISGHTALYWYRQSLGQGLEFLIYFQGNSAPDKSGLPSDRFSAERTGGSVSTLTIQRTQQEDSAVYLCASSLRDRGEQYFGPGTRLTVT.

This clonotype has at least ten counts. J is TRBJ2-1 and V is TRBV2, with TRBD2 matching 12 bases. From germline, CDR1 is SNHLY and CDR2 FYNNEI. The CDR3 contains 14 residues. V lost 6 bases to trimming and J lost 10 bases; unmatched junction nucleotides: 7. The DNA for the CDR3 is TGTGCCAGCAGCGGGACTAGCGGGCTGACGGAGCAGTTCTTC. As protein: CASSGTSGLTEQFF.

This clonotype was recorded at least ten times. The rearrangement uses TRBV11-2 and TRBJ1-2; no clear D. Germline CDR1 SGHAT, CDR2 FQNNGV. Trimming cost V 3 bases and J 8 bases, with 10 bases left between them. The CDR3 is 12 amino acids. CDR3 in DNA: TGTGCCAGCAGCTTGTCCCACTTGGGCTACACCTTC. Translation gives CASSLSHLGYTF.

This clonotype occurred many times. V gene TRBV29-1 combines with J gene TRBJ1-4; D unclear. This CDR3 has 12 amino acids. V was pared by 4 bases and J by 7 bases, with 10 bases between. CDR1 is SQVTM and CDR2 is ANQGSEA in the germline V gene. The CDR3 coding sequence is TGCAGCGTTGGAGGGTTAAGTGAAAAACTGTTTTTT. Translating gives CSVGGLSEKLFF.